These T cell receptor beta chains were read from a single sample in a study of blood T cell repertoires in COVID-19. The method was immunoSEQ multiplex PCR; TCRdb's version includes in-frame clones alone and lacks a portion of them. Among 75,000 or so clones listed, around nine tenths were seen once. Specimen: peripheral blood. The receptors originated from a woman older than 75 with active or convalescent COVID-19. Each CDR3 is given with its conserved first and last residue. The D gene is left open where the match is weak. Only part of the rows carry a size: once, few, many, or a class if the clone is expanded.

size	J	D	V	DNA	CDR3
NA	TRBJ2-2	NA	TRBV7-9	TGTGCCAGCAGTCCCTTCTTGCGTGTGGCCGGGGAGCTGTTTTTT	CASSPFLRVAGELFF
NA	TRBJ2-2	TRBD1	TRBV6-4	TGTGCCAGCAGCGCCGGGACAGGAACCGGGGAGCTGTTTTTT	CASSAGTGTGELFF
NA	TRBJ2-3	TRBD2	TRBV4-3	TGCGCCAGCAGCCACGGACTAGCGGGGGGGCCAGATACGCAGTATTTT	CASSHGLAGGPDTQYF
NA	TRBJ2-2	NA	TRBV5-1	TGCGCCAGCAGCTTGGTTCGGGGCACCGGGGAGCTGTTTTTT	CASSLVRGTGELFF
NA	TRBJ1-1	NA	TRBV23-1	TGCGCCAGCAGTCAATCGGCGTACGGGGGGATGAACACTGAAGCTTTCTTT	CASSQSAYGGMNTEAFF
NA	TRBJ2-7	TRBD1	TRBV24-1	TGTGCCACCAGTGATTCCGGGACAGGGAGCTCCTACGAGCAGTACTTC	CATSDSGTGSSYEQYF
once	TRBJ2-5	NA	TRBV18	TGTGCCAGCTCAGGTTCCGGGGGATTAGAGACCCAGTACTTC	CASSGSGGLETQYF
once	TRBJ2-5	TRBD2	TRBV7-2	TGTGCCAGCAGCTTGGGCGGGGGGGCCGAGGAGACCCAGTACTTC	CASSLGGGAEETQYF
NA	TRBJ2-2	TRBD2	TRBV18	TGTGCCAGCTCACCAAGATTGCGGGGGACGAACACCGGGGAGCTGTTTTTT	CASSPRLRGTNTGELFF
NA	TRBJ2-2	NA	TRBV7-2	TGTGCCAGCAGCTTATTTCGGAACACCGGGGAGCTGTTTTTT	CASSLFRNTGELFF
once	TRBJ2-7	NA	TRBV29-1	TGCAGCGTTATGCAGGGGTCTTCCTACGAGCAGTACTTC	CSVMQGSSYEQYF
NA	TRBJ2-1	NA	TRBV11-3	TGTGCCAGCAGCCTCGGGGGAAGCTCCTACAATGAGCAGTTCTTC	CASSLGGSSYNEQFF
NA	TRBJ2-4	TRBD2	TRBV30	TGTGCCTGGAGTGTACGCCAGGCGGGAGGGCTGAACATTCAGTACTTC	CAWSVRQAGGLNIQYF
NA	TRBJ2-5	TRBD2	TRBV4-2	TGTGCCAGCAGCTCGGGAGCGGGGGGAGGAGAGACCCAGTACTTC	CASSSGAGGGETQYF
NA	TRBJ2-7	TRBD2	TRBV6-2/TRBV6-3	TGTGCCAGCAGTTACTCAGGGACTAGCGGGAGAATATTCACCTACGAGCAGTACTTC	CASSYSGTSGRIFTYEQYF
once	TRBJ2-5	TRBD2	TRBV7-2	TGTGCCAGCAGCTTAGAAGCGGGGGGCCAAGAGACCCAGTACTTC	CASSLEAGGQETQYF
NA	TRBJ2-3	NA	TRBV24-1	TGTGCCACCAGTGATTTTCAGGGTACGCAGTATTTT	CATSDFQGTQYF
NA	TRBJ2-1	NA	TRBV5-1	TGCGCCAGCAGCGATGGGACTTCCAATGAGCAGTTCTTC	CASSDGTSNEQFF
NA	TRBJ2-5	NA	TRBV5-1	TGCGCCAGCAGCAGTTCACTCCAAGAGACCCAGTACTTC	CASSSSLQETQYF
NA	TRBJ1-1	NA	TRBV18	TGTGCCAGCTCACGAGTGACAGAGGGGGGGAAGACTTTCTTT	CASSRVTEGGKTFF
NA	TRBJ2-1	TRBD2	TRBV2	TGTGCCAGCAGGAGACTAGCGGGAGCCTACAATGAGCAGTTCTTC	CASRRLAGAYNEQFF
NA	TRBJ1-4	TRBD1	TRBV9	TGTGCCAGCAGCGTGGGGGGACAGGGGAATGAAAAACTGTTTTTT	CASSVGGQGNEKLFF
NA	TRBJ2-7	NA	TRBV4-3	TGCGCCAGCAGCCAAGATTGGGGCTCTCAGAGGAAGTACTTC	CASSQDWGSQRKYF
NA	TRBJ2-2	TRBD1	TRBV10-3	TGTGCCATCAGGGACAGGGCGACCGGGGAGCTGTTTTTT	CAIRDRATGELFF
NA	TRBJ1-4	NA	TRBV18	TGTGCCAGCTCACCATTTGACCAGGGAACTAATGAAAAACTGTTTTTT	CASSPFDQGTNEKLFF
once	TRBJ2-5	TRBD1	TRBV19	TGTGCCAGTAAGACCGGGACAGGGGGAAAAGAGACCCAGTACTTC	CASKTGTGGKETQYF
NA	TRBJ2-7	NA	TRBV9	TGTGCCAGCAGCGTAGGTATGGGGAGCACCCGATCCTACGAGCAGTACTTC	CASSVGMGSTRSYEQYF